This TCR beta chain is from a study of regulatory T cells in long-lasting Graves disease. Study background: Antithyroid drug use was under 3 months in newly diagnosed Graves' patients.

Described time point: newly diagnosed GD, antithyroid drugs for less than 3 months. PBMCs were the source of the RNA used for TCR sequencing. Under American Thyroid Association guidelines, Graves' disease was diagnosed. After removal of 3 bases from V and 3 bases from J, the junction contained 16 bases not matched to a gene. Per the germline V gene, CDR1 is SNHLY and CDR2 is FYNNEI. This CDR3 has 19 residues. CDR3 regions were amplified by Arm-PCR using iRepertoire HTBI primers to build TCR beta libraries. TCRdb used MiXCR to reprocess the multiplex PCR reads, holding one entry per CDR3 protein. The data hold roughly 500,000 distinct CDR3 sequences, with 9.5% to 15% observed a single time. These sequences were also reported in another study, on T cells in Graves' hyperthyroidism and ophthalmopathy. That work states: Most clonotypes that expanded in the thyroid above 0.001 also showed up in blood.

The rearrangement uses TRBV2 and TRBJ2-1; 8 nucleotides align to TRBD1. The specimen comprised peripheral blood mononuclear cells (PBMCs), sampled at new diagnosis, from a patient treated with antithyroid drugs. The receptor's source is a woman in her thirties with Graves disease. This chain's CDR3 is CASSDGQGTSSQFYNEQFF. CDR3 sequence (DNA): TGTGCCAGCAGTGACGGACAGGGAACCTCTTCCCAGTTCTACAATGAGCAGTTCTTC.